Shown below are 20 T cell receptor beta chains from a single sample sequenced in a study of blood T cell repertoires in COVID-19. Sequencing was performed with immunoSEQ multiplex PCR; in TCRdb, only in-frame clones are kept and a portion is missing. The sample lists about 220,000 clones; roughly 89% were seen once. Sequenced: PBMCs or T cells enriched from blood (not recorded which). These TCRs come from a woman aged 30 to 39 with acute COVID-19.

This clone was detected once. The rearrangement joins TRBV19 to TRBJ1-1; D not resolved. V was pared by 7 bases and J by 3 bases, with 12 bases between. The germline gives CDR1 LNHDA, CDR2 SQIVND (reference sequence). This CDR3 region has 13 residues. The CDR3 sequence: CASNPQRDTEAFF. The CDR3 region has the DNA TGTGCCAGTAACCCCCAGCGGGACACTGAAGCTTTCTTT. Full variable domain (remainder filled in from reference TRBV19 and TRBJ1-1): DGGITQSPKYLFRKEGQNVTLSCEQNLNHDAMYWYRQDPGQGLRLIYYSQIVNDFQKGDIAEGYSVSREKKESFPLTVTSAQKNPTAFYLCASNPQRDTEAFFGQGTRLTVV.

The chain links TRBV5-5 to TRBJ1-1; 9 bases fit TRBD1. Losses at the gene ends were 2 bases for V and 2 bases for J; bases not matched to a gene: 4. The CDR3 contains 15 residues. Germline V lookup: CDR1 SGHKS, CDR2 YYEKEE (reference sequence). CDR3 in amino acids: CASSFRDRANTEAFF. In nucleotides, the CDR3 is TGTGCCAGCAGCTTCCGGGACAGGGCCAACACTGAAGCTTTCTTT.

The chain has TRBV9 and TRBJ2-3; D might be TRBD1 (5 bases). Looked up from germline, CDR1 is SGDLS and CDR2 is YYNGEE. V lost 0 bases and J 3 bases, leaving 11 bases between the germline ends. This CDR3 region has 15 residues. The CDR3 region is CASSVGLSGTDTQYF. CDR3 nucleotides: TGTGCCAGCAGCGTAGGCCTCTCAGGGACAGATACGCAGTATTTT.

The CDR3 coding sequence is TGTGCCAGTAGTATAGATCCGGGCCAGGGGGCTTTCGGCACCGGGGAGCTGTTTTTT. This codes for CASSIDPGQGAFGTGELFF. The rearrangement uses TRBV19 and TRBJ2-2; 8 bases match TRBD1. This CDR3 is built from 19 residues. The J segment lost 4 bases and the V segment lost 0 bases, leaving 13 bases of the junction unmatched. Germline V gene data show CDR1 as LNHDA and CDR2 as SQIVND (reference sequence).

The CDR3 DNA is TGCGCCAGCAGCTTAGGAGAACGACCCAATGAGCAGTTCTTC. This sequence encodes CASSLGERPNEQFF. This chain joins TRBV5-1 and TRBJ2-1; D is uncertain. Germline CDR1 is SGHRS and CDR2 is YFSETQ. V was pared by 2 bases and J by 6 bases, with 12 bases between. CDR3 length equals 14 residues.

As for this clone: The sample contains more than one DNA sequence encoding this CDR3. The chain recombines TRBV12-3 or TRBV12-4 with TRBJ1-1; D gene uncertain. The CDR3 length is 12 residues. V lost 3 bases and J lost 4, with 6 bases in between. The CDR3 loop is CASSFAGTEAFF. The CDR3 nucleotides read TGTGCCAGCAGTTTCGCAGGCACTGAAGCTTTCTTT.

This chain connects TRBV7-9 to TRBJ2-3, with 14 bases aligning to TRBD2. The V gene's germline CDR1 is SEHNR and CDR2 FQNEAQ (reference sequence). CDR3 length: 17 amino acids. V shed 5 bases and J 0 bases; nucleotides not matched to a gene: 4. The CDR3 protein is CASSPGTSGSSTDTQYF. The CDR3 region has the DNA TGTGCCAGCAGCCCCGGGACTAGCGGGAGTAGCACAGATACGCAGTATTTT. The variable domain in full, with the rest retrieved from reference TRBV7-9 and TRBJ2-3, is DTGVSQNPRHKITKRGQNVTFRCDPISEHNRLYWYRQTLGQGPEFLTYFQNEAQLEKSRLLSDRFSAERPKGSFSTLEIQRTEQGDSAMYLCASSPGTSGSSTDTQYFGPGTRLTVL.

CDR3 sequence (DNA): TGTGCCAGTAGCTTACAGGGGTCCTATAATTCACCCCTCCACTTT. It is translated as CASSLQGSYNSPLHF. The chain carries TRBV19 and TRBJ1-6, with 7 bases identical to TRBD1. Germline values: CDR1 LNHDA, CDR2 SQIVND (reference sequence). The CDR3 totals 15 residues. The ends lost 6 bases at V and 1 base at J; junction bases unmatched: 3.

This clone was seen a few times. This sequence joins TRBV7-8 and TRBJ2-2; TRBD1 is a possible D gene (6 bases). CDR1 is SGHVS, CDR2 FQNEAQ, per germline. The CDR3 has 15 amino acids. Deletions cut 5 bases from V and 6 bases from J, with 16 bases between. The CDR3 reads CASSTDTGYAGELFF. The CDR3 nucleotides are TGTGCCAGCAGCACAGATACAGGGTATGCCGGGGAGCTGTTTTTT.

The chain employs TRBV7-8 and TRBJ1-1; the match to TRBD1 covers 7 bases. The trim removed 5 bases at V and 10 bases at J, leaving 7 bases unmatched. The germline CDR1 and CDR2 sequences are SGHVS and FQNEAQ. The length of the CDR3 is 12 residues. The CDR3 region is CASSPGTAGAFF. The CDR3, as DNA: TGTGCCAGCAGCCCCGGGACAGCAGGAGCTTTCTTT.

The chain employs TRBV30 and TRBJ2-7, with TRBD2 matching 9 bases. The CDR3 runs to 16 residues. Per germline, CDR1 GTSNPN and CDR2 SVGIG (reference sequence). V lost 2 bases and J lost 1; bases outside the gene matches: 9. The CDR3 here is CAWSRDSGGSSYEQYF. CDR3 bases: TGTGCCTGGAGTAGGGATAGCGGGGGATCTTCCTACGAGCAGTACTTC.

This chain uses TRBV6-6 with TRBJ1-5, with D unresolved. With 0 bases removed from V and 4 bases from J, the gap between germline ends came to 10 bases. This CDR3 region has 15 residues. From germline, CDR1 is MNHNY and CDR2 SVGAGI (reference sequence). The CDR3 protein is CASSYSDSGNQPQHF. CDR3 bases: TGTGCCAGCAGTTACTCGGATTCGGGGAATCAGCCCCAGCATTTT.

The genes are TRBV4-3 and TRBJ1-4, with 7 positions matching TRBD1. The ends lost 2 bases at V and 4 bases at J; junction bases unmatched: 4. The CDR3 loop spans 15 amino acids. Per germline, CDR1 LGHNA and CDR2 YSLEER. CDR3 nucleotide sequence: TGCGCCAGCAGCCAACTTACAGGGGATAATGAAAAACTGTTTTTT. Its protein is CASSQLTGDNEKLFF.

The chain recombines TRBV7-2 with TRBJ1-2, with a weak D call TRBD1 (5 bases). V dropped 5 bases and J dropped 5 bases, with 18 bases sitting between them. The CDR3 loop spans 15 amino acids. Germline V gives CDR1 SGHTA, CDR2 FQGNSA. This chain's CDR3 is CASSPIHNRPYGYTF. CDR3 nucleotide sequence: TGTGCCAGCAGCCCGATCCATAACAGGCCTTATGGCTACACCTTC. The variable domain in full, completed from reference TRBV7-2 and TRBJ1-2, reads GAGVSQSPSNKVTEKGKDVELRCDPISGHTALYWYRQSLGQGLEFLIYFQGNSAPDKSGLPSDRFSAERTGGSVSTLTIQRTQQEDSAVYLCASSPIHNRPYGYTFGSGTRLTVV.

This chain links TRBV10-3 with TRBJ2-1; 8 bases are a match to TRBD2. The CDR3 covers 16 residues. V lost 1 base and J lost 2; bases outside the gene matches: 4. CDR1 is ENHRY and CDR2 is SYGVKD in the germline V gene. CDR3 DNA sequence: TGTGCCATCAGTGAGTGGAGCGGGGGCGCCTACAATGAGCAGTTCTTC. It encodes CAISEWSGGAYNEQFF.

The sample holds a few counts of this clone. The chain carries TRBV3-1 (or the pseudogene TRBV3-2) and TRBJ1-1; 7 bases align to TRBD1. The CDR3 spans 16 residues. V was clipped by 0 bases and J by 1 base; unmatched bases: 5. The germline CDR1 and CDR2 sequences are LGHDT and YNNKEL (reference sequence). The CDR3 spells CASSQEGAGGNTEAFF. CDR3 in DNA: TGTGCCAGCAGCCAAGAAGGGGCAGGGGGGAACACTGAAGCTTTCTTT.

The chain has TRBV5-1 and TRBJ2-1, with 10 positions matching TRBD2. V lost 0 bases to trimming and J lost 5 bases; unmatched junction nucleotides: 2. The CDR3 length is 15 residues. The germline CDR1 and CDR2 sequences are SGHRS and YFSETQ. CDR3 in amino acids: CASSLERGGNNEQFF. The CDR3 region has the DNA TGCGCCAGCAGCTTGGAGCGGGGGGGAAACAATGAGCAGTTCTTC.

The V gene is TRBV10-3, the J gene TRBJ1-1; D is perhaps TRBD1 (5 bases). Trimming took off 0 bases at V and 3 bases at J, with 11 bases between the two ends. CDR1 and CDR2 (germline): ENHRY, SYGVKD. The CDR3 length is 15 residues. The CDR3 region has the DNA TGTGCCATCAGTGAGTCACGTACAGGACACACTGAAGCTTTCTTT. Encoded protein: CAISESRTGHTEAFF.

The V call is TRBV13, the J call TRBJ2-7; D is perhaps TRBD1 (5 bases). V was shortened by 0 bases and J by 3 bases, with 6 bases between the two germline ends. CDR3 length: 13 amino acids. CDR1 is PRHDT and CDR2 is FYEKMQ in the germline V gene (reference sequence). In DNA, the CDR3 is TGTGCCAGCAGCTTAGGGGGGCTCTACGAGCAGTACTTC. It is translated as CASSLGGLYEQYF.

The rearrangement links TRBV7-8 to TRBJ1-1; possible D gene TRBD1, 6 bases. V was clipped by 1 base and J by 1 base, with 13 bases between them. CDR3 length: 16 residues. The germline gives CDR1 SGHVS, CDR2 FQNEAQ. In DNA form, the CDR3 reads TGTGCCAGCAGCTTAGGCGCAGGGGCCCCGAACACTGAAGCTTTCTTT. Translation gives CASSLGAGAPNTEAFF.